Sequencing of this T cell receptor beta chain was carried out in a study of blood T cell repertoires in COVID-19. V was cut by 4 bases and J by 3 bases, with 16 bases left in between. The CDR3 totals 15 residues. Germline lookup yields CDR1 LNHDA and CDR2 SQIVND (reference sequence). In the source study's methods: Estimation of nucleated cell counts was performed using reference gene primer amplification. Produced via immunoSEQ multiplex PCR; TCRdb's table is partial and in-frame only. The DNA was the basis for D and trimming; V, J and clone size are from that table. The sample records 55,000 to 85,000 clones, around nine tenths being singletons.

J is TRBJ2-7 and V is TRBV19; D is possibly TRBD2 (5 bases). The sequencing input was peripheral blood. The TCR originated in a woman under 30 with acute or convalescent COVID-19. CDR3 DNA: TGTGCCAGTAGTACACAAAACTCCGGGGTCTACGAGCAGTACTTC. It translates to CASSTQNSGVYEQYF.